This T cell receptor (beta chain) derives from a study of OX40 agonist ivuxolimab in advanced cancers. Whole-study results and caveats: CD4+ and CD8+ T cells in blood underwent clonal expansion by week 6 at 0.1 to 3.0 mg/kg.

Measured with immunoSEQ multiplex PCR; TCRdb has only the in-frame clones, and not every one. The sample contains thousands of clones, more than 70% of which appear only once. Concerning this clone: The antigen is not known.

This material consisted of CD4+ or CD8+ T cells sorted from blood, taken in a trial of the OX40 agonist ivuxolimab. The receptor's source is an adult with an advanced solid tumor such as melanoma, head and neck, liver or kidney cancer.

CDR3: CASSPGTGRSLRNSPLHF. For the CDR3, the DNA is TGCGCCAGCAGCCCGGGGACAGGACGGAGTTTGAGGAATTCACCCCTCCACTTT. V is TRBV4-1 and J is TRBJ1-6, with TRBD1 matching 8 bases. Looked up from germline, CDR1 is MGHRA and CDR2 is YSYEKL. This CDR3 comprises 18 residues. V lost 4 bases, J lost 7 bases, and 15 bases stayed unmatched.